This T cell receptor beta chain was sequenced during a study of high-grade serous ovarian cancer treatment subgroups. Notes on the study in general: Spatial context was lost because tumors were sequenced in bulk. Only CDR3 was analyzed; CDR1 and CDR2 were not.

Tumor samples were taken before definitive surgery or chemotherapy. TCRdb keeps only in-frame clones here, not all; method: immunoSEQ multiplex PCR. The sample holds roughly 10,000 clones, around 86% seen once. The CDR3 is 14 residues long. CDR1 and CDR2 (germline): MNHNY, SVGAGI (reference sequence). Trimming took 0 bases from V and 5 from J, leaving 11 bases between them. Comments on this clone: Its antigen remains unidentified.

What was sequenced was tumor tissue. The clonotype originates from a human donor with high-grade serous ovarian cancer. The chain couples TRBV6-6 to TRBJ2-7; D is possibly TRBD1 or TRBD2 (5 bases each). CDR3 residues: CASSYSNWGNEQYF. CDR3 nucleotide sequence: TGTGCCAGCAGTTACTCGAACTGGGGGAACGAGCAGTACTTC.